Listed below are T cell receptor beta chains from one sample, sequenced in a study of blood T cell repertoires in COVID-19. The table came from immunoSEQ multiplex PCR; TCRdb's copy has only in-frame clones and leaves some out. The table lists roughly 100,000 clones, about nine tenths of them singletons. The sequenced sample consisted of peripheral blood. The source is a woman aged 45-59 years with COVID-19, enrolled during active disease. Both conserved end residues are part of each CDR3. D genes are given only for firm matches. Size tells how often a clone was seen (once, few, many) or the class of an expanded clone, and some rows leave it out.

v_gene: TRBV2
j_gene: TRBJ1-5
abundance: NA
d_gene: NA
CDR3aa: CASSERGAFSNQPQHF
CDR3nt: TGTGCCAGCAGTGAACGGGGGGCCTTTAGCAATCAGCCCCAGCATTTT

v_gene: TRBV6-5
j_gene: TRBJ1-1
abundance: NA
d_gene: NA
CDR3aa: CASSPVSMNTEAFF
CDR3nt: TGTGCCAGCAGCCCGGTCTCCATGAACACTGAAGCTTTCTTT

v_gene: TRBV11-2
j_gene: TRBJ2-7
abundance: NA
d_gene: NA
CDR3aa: CASTEEAGHYEQYF
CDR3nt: TGTGCCAGCACCGAGGAGGCGGGGCACTACGAGCAGTACTTC

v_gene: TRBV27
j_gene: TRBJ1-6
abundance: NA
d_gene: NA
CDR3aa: CASSFLGGGGSPLHF
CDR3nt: TGTGCCAGCAGTTTCCTGGGAGGGGGAGGGTCACCCCTCCACTTT

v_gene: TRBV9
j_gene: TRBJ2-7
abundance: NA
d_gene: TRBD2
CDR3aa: CASSPGGDEGWEQYF
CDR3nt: TGTGCCAGCAGCCCTGGGGGGGACGAAGGATGGGAGCAGTACTTC

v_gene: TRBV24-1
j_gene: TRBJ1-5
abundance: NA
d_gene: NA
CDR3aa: CATSEAPGQPQHF
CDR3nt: TGTGCCACCAGTGAGGCCCCGGGTCAGCCCCAGCATTTT

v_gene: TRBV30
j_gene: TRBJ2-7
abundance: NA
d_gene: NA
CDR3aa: CAWSVQFYEQYF
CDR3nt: TGTGCCTGGAGCGTACAGTTCTACGAGCAGTACTTC

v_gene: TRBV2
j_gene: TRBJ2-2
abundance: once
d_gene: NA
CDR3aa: CASRALVNTGELFF
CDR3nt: TGTGCCAGCAGGGCCCTCGTTAACACCGGGGAGCTGTTTTTT

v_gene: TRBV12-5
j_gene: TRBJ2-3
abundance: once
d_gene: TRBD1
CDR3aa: CASGLGTGGNTDTQYF
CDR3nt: TGTGCTAGTGGTTTGGGGACAGGGGGCAATACAGATACGCAGTATTTT

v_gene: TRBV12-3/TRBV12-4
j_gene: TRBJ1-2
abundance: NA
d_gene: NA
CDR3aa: CASRSGGGEAF
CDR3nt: TGTGCCAGCAGGTCCGGGGGGGGTGAGGCCTTC

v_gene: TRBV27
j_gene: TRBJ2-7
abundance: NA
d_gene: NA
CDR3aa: CASSLSRYEQYF
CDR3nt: TGTGCCAGCAGTTTATCCCGCTACGAGCAGTACTTC

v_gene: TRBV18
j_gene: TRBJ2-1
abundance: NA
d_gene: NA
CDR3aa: CASSPREGRHNEQFF
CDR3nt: TGTGCCAGCTCACCCCGCGAAGGGAGGCACAATGAGCAGTTCTTC

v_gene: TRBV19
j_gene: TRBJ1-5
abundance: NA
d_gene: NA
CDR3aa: CASKEWGLGSNQPQHF
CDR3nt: TGTGCCAGTAAGGAGTGGGGGCTGGGGAGCAATCAGCCCCAGCATTTT

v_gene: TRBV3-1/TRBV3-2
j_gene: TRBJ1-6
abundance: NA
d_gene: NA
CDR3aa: CASSQARGNSPLHF
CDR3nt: TGTGCCAGCAGCCAAGCCAGGGGAAATTCACCCCTCCACTTT

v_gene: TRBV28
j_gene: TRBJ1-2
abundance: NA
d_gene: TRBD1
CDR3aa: CASSLGTGIPYGYTF
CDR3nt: TGTGCCAGCAGTTTAGGGACAGGGATCCCCTATGGCTACACCTTC

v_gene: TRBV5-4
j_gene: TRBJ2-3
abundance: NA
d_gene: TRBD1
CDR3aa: CASSLPTGAGVDTQYF
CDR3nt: TGTGCCAGCAGCTTACCAACAGGGGCCGGGGTCGATACGCAGTATTTT

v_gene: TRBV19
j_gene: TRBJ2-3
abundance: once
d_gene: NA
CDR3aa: CASSGRHRVGADTQYF
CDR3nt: TGTGCCAGTAGTGGCCGTCACAGGGTAGGAGCAGATACGCAGTATTTT

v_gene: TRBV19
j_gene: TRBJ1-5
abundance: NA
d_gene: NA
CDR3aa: CASSTQTGINQPQHF
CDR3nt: TGTGCCAGTAGTACCCAGACAGGAATCAATCAGCCCCAGCATTTT

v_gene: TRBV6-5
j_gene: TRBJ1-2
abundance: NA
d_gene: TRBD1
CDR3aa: CASSSYYRGGYTF
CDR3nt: TGTGCCAGCAGTTCGTACTACAGGGGTGGCTACACCTTC

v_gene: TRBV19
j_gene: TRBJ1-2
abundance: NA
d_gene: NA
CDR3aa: CASKGVIDGYTF
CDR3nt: TGTGCCAGCAAAGGGGTTATAGATGGCTACACCTTC

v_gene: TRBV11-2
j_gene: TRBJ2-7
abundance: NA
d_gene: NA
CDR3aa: CASSLVPRKPPYEQYF
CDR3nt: TGTGCCAGCAGCTTAGTCCCCCGCAAGCCCCCCTACGAGCAGTACTTC

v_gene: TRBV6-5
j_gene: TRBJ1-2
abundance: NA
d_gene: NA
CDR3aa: CASIPQGRYSYTF
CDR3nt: TGTGCCAGCATCCCACAGGGAAGATATAGCTACACCTTC

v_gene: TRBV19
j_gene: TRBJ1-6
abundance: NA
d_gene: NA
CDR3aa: CASSSTWGFNNSPLHF
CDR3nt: TGTGCCAGTAGTTCGACCTGGGGCTTCAATAATTCACCCCTCCACTTT

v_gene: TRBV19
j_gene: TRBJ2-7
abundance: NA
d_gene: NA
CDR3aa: CASSLDQGSYEQYF
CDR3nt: TGTGCCAGTAGTCTTGACCAGGGTTCCTACGAGCAGTACTTC

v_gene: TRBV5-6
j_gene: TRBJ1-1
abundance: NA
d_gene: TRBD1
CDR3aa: CASSLGQGMEAFF
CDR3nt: TGTGCCAGCAGCTTGGGACAGGGGATGGAGGCTTTCTTT

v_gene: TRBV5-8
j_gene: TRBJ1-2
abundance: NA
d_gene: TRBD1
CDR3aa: CASSRRQGPYLGGYTF
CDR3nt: TGTGCCAGCAGCAGACGACAGGGGCCCTATTTGGGGGGCTACACCTTC

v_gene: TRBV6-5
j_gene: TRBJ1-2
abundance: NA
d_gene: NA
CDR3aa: CAREVGAEYGYTF
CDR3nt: TGTGCCAGGGAGGTGGGGGCGGAGTATGGCTACACCTTC

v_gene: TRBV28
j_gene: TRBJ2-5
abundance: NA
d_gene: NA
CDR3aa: CASSLVLQETQYF
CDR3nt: TGTGCCAGCAGTTTAGTTCTCCAAGAGACCCAGTACTTC

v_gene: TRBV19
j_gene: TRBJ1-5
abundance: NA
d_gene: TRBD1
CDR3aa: CASSASSGGNQPQHF
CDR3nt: TGTGCCAGTAGTGCCTCTTCAGGGGGGAATCAGCCCCAGCATTTT

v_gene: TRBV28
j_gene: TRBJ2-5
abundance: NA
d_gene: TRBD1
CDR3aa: CASSPRQGRETQYF
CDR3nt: TGTGCCAGTAGTCCTCGACAGGGCAGAGAGACCCAGTACTTC

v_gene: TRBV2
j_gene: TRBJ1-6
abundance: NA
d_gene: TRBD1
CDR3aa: CASRPGQGGAPLHF
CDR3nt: TGTGCCAGCAGACCGGGACAGGGCGGTGCACCCCTCCACTTT

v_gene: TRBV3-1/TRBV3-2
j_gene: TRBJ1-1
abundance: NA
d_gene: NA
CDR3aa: CASSQRMNMNTEAFF
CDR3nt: TGTGCCAGCAGCCAGAGGATGAACATGAACACTGAAGCTTTCTTT

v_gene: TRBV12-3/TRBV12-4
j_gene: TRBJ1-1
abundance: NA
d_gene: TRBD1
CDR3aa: CASSTGVGTFF
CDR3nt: TGTGCCAGCAGCACAGGGGTTGGGACTTTCTTT

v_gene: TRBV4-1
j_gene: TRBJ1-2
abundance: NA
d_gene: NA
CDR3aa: CASSQDRGSNYGYTF
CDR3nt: TGCGCCAGCAGCCAAGATCGGGGATCCAACTATGGCTACACCTTC

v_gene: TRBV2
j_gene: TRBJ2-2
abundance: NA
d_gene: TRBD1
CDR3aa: CASRGQRTGELFF
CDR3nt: TGTGCCAGCAGGGGACAGAGGACCGGGGAGCTGTTTTTT

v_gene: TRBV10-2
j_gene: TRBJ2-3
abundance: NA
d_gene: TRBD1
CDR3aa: CASSKGAGTSTDTQYF
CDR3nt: TGCGCCAGCAGTAAGGGGGCAGGGACCAGCACAGATACGCAGTATTTT

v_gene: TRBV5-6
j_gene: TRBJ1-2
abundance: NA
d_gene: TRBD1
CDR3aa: CASRLTGAYGYTF
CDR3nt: TGTGCCAGCAGACTAACAGGGGCCTATGGCTACACCTTC

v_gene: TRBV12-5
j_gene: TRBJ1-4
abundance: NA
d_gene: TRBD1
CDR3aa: CASGSGQGHEKLFF
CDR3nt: TGTGCTAGTGGTTCGGGACAGGGACATGAAAAACTGTTTTTT

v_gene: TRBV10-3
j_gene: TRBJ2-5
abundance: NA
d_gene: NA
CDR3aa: CATHGTGLETQYF
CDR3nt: TGTGCCACCCATGGTACAGGGTTAGAGACCCAGTACTTC

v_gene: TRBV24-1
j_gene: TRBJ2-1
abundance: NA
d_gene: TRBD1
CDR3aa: CATSDLGQGKYNEQFF
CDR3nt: TGTGCCACCAGTGATTTGGGACAGGGGAAGTACAATGAGCAGTTCTTC

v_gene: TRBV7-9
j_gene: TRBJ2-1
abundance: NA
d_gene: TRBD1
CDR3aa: CASSTRTGTTLRSEQFF
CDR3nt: TGTGCCAGCAGCACTAGGACAGGGACCACCTTAAGAAGTGAGCAGTTCTTC

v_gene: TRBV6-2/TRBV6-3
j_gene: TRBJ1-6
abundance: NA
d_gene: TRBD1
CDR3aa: CASSYPALRQGGRTLHF
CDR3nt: TGTGCCAGCAGTTATCCCGCCTTAAGACAGGGGGGTCGAACCCTCCACTTT

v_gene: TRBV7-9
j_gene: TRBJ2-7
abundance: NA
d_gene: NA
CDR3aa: CASSRSSDEQYF
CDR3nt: TGTGCCAGCAGCCGGTCTTCGGACGAGCAGTACTTC

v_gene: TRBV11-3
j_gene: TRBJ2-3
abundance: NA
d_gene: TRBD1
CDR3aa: CASSLGQGAGTDTQYF
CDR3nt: TGTGCCAGCAGCTTGGGACAGGGGGCGGGCACAGATACGCAGTATTTT

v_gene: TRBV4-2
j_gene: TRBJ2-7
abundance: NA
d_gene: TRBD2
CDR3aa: CASSPTSGDYLEQYF
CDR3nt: TGTGCCAGCAGCCCGACTAGCGGGGATTATCTCGAGCAGTACTTC

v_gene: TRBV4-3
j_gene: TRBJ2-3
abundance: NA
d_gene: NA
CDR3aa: CASSQDWPSTDTQYF
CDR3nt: TGCGCCAGCAGCCAAGATTGGCCGTCCACAGATACGCAGTATTTT

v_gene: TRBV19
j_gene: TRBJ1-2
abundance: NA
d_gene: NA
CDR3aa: CASSIGRQLTNYGYTF
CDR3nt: TGTGCCAGTAGTATAGGACGACAGTTAACTAACTATGGCTACACCTTC

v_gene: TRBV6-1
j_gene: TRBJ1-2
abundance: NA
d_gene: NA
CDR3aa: CASSDLAGRTNYGYTF
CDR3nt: TGTGCCAGCAGTGATCTCGCGGGACGGACAAACTATGGCTACACCTTC

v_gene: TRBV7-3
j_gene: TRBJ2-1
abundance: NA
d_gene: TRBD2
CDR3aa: CASSLEGGGYNEQFF
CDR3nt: TGTGCCAGCAGCTTAGAGGGCGGGGGCTACAATGAGCAGTTCTTC

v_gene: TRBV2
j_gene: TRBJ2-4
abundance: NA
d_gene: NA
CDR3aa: CASSPIDRSKNIQYF
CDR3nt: TGTGCCAGCAGTCCGATCGACAGGTCCAAAAACATTCAGTACTTC

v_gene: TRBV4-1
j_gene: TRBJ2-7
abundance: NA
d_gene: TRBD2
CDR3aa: CASSQEGRTSESYEQYF
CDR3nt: TGCGCCAGCAGCCAAGAAGGGAGGACTAGCGAATCCTACGAGCAGTACTTC